Listed below are T cell receptor beta chains from one sample, sequenced in a study of blood T cell repertoires in COVID-19. Method: immunoSEQ multiplex PCR; TCRdb's copy keeps in-frame clones and lacks some. The table shows approximately 300,000 clones, with about nine tenths occurring only once. Sample: peripheral blood. Receptor source: a woman in her thirties with COVID-19, enrolled during active disease. Each CDR3 is given with its conserved first and last residue. The order of the fields is clone size, J gene, V gene, D gene, CDR3 length, CDR3 DNA, CDR3 protein. The D gene is left open where the match is weak. A clone size is listed for some rows: how often the clone was seen (once, few, many), or a class if it is expanded.

>.|TRBJ2-7|TRBV3-1/TRBV3-2|TRBD2|15
TGTGCCAGCAGCCTACTAGCGGGAGGGTCGTACGAGCAGTACTTC
CASSLLAGGSYEQYF
>.|TRBJ2-7|TRBV28|TRBD1|14
TGTGCCAGCATCCCGGGACAGGGGGTCTACGAGCAGTACTTC
CASIPGQGVYEQYF
>.|TRBJ2-5|TRBV3-1/TRBV3-2|.|14
TGTGCCAGCAGCCAACGCCTAGGAACGGAGACCCAGTACTTC
CASSQRLGTETQYF
>.|TRBJ2-7|TRBV18|TRBD2|16
TGTGCCAGCTCACCTCCGCGGGCTAGCGGGTTAGACGAGCAGTACTTC
CASSPPRASGLDEQYF
>once|TRBJ1-2|TRBV5-5|TRBD1|14
TGTGCCAGCAGGCGACCGGGACAGGGGGTTGGCTACACCTTC
CASRRPGQGVGYTF
>.|TRBJ2-7|TRBV2|TRBD1|16
TGTGCCAGCAGTCCGCCGCTTGGGACAGCGGACTACGAGCAGTACTTC
CASSPPLGTADYEQYF
>.|TRBJ2-3|TRBV30|.|12
TGTGCCTGGAGTGTACAGGGAGATACGCAGTATTTT
CAWSVQGDTQYF
>once|TRBJ2-7|TRBV23-1|TRBD2|15
TGCGCCAGCAGTCGGGCCGGGGAGGGGACCTACGAGCAGTACTTC
CASSRAGEGTYEQYF
>.|TRBJ2-7|TRBV6-6|.|15
TGTGCCAGCAGTTACTCCCCCAGGGGCCCGAGGGGGCAGTACTTC
CASSYSPRGPRGQYF
>few|TRBJ1-1|TRBV20-1|.|11
TGCAGTGCTGAGGAGAACACTGAAGCTTTCTTT
CSAEENTEAFF
>.|TRBJ1-1|TRBV11-3|TRBD1|16
TGTGCCAGCAGCAAGGGACAGGGAATGGAGAACACTGAAGCTTTCTTT
CASSKGQGMENTEAFF
>once|TRBJ2-5|TRBV3-1/TRBV3-2|TRBD1|16
TGTGCCAGCAGCCCGGGACAGGGGGCGATCTGGGAGACCCAGTACTTC
CASSPGQGAIWETQYF
>.|TRBJ1-2|TRBV28|TRBD1|15
TGTGCCAGCAGTTTAGGGACGACAGGGAGCTATGGCTACACCTTC
CASSLGTTGSYGYTF
>.|TRBJ2-7|TRBV9|TRBD2|16
TGTGCCAGCAGCGACCACCCCAGCGCGGGGGCCTACGAGCAGTACTTC
CASSDHPSAGAYEQYF
>.|TRBJ2-3|TRBV28|TRBD2|16
TGTGCCAGCAGTTTCCAGCTAGCGGACAGCACAGATACGCAGTATTTT
CASSFQLADSTDTQYF
>.|TRBJ2-3|TRBV5-1|.|13
TGCGCCAGCAAAGAGGGTACGAGAGATACGCAGTATTTT
CASKEGTRDTQYF
>once|TRBJ2-1|TRBV3-1/TRBV3-2|TRBD2|16
TGTGCCAGCAGCCAAGAGTCTAGCGGACGAGACAATGAGCAGTTCTTC
CASSQESSGRDNEQFF
>.|TRBJ1-6|TRBV28|TRBD1|15
TGTGCCAGCAGTTTACCGACAGGGCATAATTCACCCCTCCACTTT
CASSLPTGHNSPLHF
>once|TRBJ2-7|TRBV28|TRBD1|15
TGTGCCAGCAGTTCCCATGGCAGGGGGATATACGAGCAGTACTTC
CASSSHGRGIYEQYF
>.|TRBJ1-1|TRBV5-4|TRBD1|16
TGTGCCAGCAGCTCTCGACAGGGGGGACTTGGTACTGAAGCTTTCTTT
CASSSRQGGLGTEAFF
>.|TRBJ1-3|TRBV21-1|.|15
TGTGCCAGCAGCAGTACAGGTCTCTCTGGAAACACCATATATTTT
CASSSTGLSGNTIYF
>.|TRBJ1-5|TRBV28|TRBD1|13
TGTGCCAGCAGAAGGACAGGTAATCAGCCCCAGCATTTT
CASRRTGNQPQHF
>.|TRBJ1-6|TRBV6-6|.|14
TGTGCCATCATCCTAGTCGGTGGAAATTCACCCCTCCACTTT
CAIILVGGNSPLHF
>.|TRBJ2-7|TRBV6-6|TRBD1|17
TGTGCCAGCAGTCTCCACCTCGGACAGGGGGGCTCCTACGAGCAGTACTTC
CASSLHLGQGGSYEQYF
>.|TRBJ1-1|TRBV18|.|14
TGTGCCAGCTCTACCACAGGTTGGAACACTGAAGCTTTCTTT
CASSTTGWNTEAFF
>.|TRBJ1-2|TRBV5-1|.|16
TGCGCCAGCAGCTTGGCGACAGAACCCCAACTCTATGGCTACACCTTC
CASSLATEPQLYGYTF
>.|TRBJ1-2|TRBV10-2|.|15
TGCGCCAGCAGTTCCCCACCAGTTCCTAACTATGGCTACACCTTC
CASSSPPVPNYGYTF
>once|TRBJ2-2|TRBV10-1|.|17
TGCGCCAGCAGTGAGGTCAGGGGAATTTCGAACACCGGGGAGCTGTTTTTT
CASSEVRGISNTGELFF
>.|TRBJ1-6|TRBV28|TRBD1|15
TGTGCCAGCAGTTTATTCCACAGGGGGCAGGGACCCCTCCACTTT
CASSLFHRGQGPLHF
>.|TRBJ1-2|TRBV6-5|.|12
TGTGCCAGCAGTCGTACACAGGGTGGCTACACCTTC
CASSRTQGGYTF
>.|TRBJ2-7|TRBV19|.|11
TGTGCCTCCTCACAGGGCTACGAGCAGTACTTC
CASSQGYEQYF
>.|TRBJ2-7|TRBV20-1|TRBD2|18
TGCAGTGCTAGTGATACTAGCGGGAGGGCACGGAGCTCCTACGAGCAGTACTTC
CSASDTSGRARSSYEQYF
>.|TRBJ2-2|TRBV20-1|TRBD1|13
TGCAGTGCTAGTGGGACAGTACCACGGGAGCTGTTTTTT
CSASGTVPRELFF